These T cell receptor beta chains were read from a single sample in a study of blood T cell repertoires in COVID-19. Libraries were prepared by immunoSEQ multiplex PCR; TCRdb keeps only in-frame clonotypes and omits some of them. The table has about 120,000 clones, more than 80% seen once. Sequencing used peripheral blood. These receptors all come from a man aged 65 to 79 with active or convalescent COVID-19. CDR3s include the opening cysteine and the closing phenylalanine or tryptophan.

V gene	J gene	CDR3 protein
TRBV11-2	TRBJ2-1	CASSLTSGRAHEQFF
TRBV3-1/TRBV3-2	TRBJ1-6	CASSLVSSYNSPLHF
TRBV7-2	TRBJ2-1	CASSLSGTLPKNEQFF
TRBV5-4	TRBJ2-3	CASSSGLAYTDTQYF
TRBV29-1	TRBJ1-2	CSGEGNYGYTF
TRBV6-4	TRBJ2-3	CASSDRGDTQYF
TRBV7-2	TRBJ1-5	CASSLEGDSNQPQHF
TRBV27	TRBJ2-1	CASNRPMGEQFF
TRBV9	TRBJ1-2	CASSVGVTGGSDGYTF
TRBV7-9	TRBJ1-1	CASSLRDSEAFF
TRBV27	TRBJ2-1	CASSPRTGVYNEQFF
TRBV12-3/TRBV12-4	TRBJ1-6	CASRFQGFSPLHF
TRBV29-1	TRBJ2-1	CSAGTSGFGEQFF
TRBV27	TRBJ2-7	CASSLSGPTAFSYEQYF
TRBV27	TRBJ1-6	CASRRGGQYNSPLHF
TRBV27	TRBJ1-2	CASADRGTYGYTF
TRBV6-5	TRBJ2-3	CASMKTSGSSDTQYF
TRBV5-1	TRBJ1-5	CASSLGGTGNQPQHF
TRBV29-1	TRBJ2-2	CSVSSRAGDANTGELFF
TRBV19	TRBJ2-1	CASSIGGGVAYNEQFF